These 3 T cell receptor beta chains came from one sample sequenced in a study of T cell responses to AZD1222 COVID-19 vaccine. Profiling relied on immunoSEQ multiplex PCR, and the TCRdb table lists in-frame clones only, not all of them. Of approximately 100,000 clones in the sample, approximately 91% were seen once. Sequenced material: peripheral blood, taken on day 0 of AZD1222 vaccination. These receptors all come from an adult in good health.

This clone has just a few counts. The rearrangement joins TRBV11-2 to TRBJ1-2; D possibly corresponds to TRBD1 (6 bases). The CDR3 runs 14 residues. The V gene's germline CDR1 is SGHAT and CDR2 FQNNGV. Trimming shortened V by 8 bases and J by 6 bases, and 19 bases separated the two germline ends. CDR3 sequence (DNA): TGTGCCAGCGACTCGACAGGATCCGGGGATGGCTACACCTTC. It encodes CASDSTGSGDGYTF.

The chain has TRBV13 and TRBJ2-3; D may match TRBD1 or TRBD2 (6 bases each). Trimming left V 5 bases short and J 5 bases short, with 26 bases between. CDR1 is PRHDT and CDR2 is FYEKMQ in the germline V gene (reference sequence). This CDR3 contains 18 residues. CDR3 residues: CASSPFHQTGRWVDTQYF. CDR3 coding DNA: TGTGCCAGCAGCCCATTCCATCAAACAGGGAGGTGGGTAGATACGCAGTATTTT.

This chain links TRBV6-5 with TRBJ2-1; D is possibly TRBD1 or TRBD2 (5 bases each). CDR3 length: 15 amino acids. In germline, CDR1 is MNHEY, CDR2 SVGAGI. Deletions cut 0 bases from V and 10 bases from J, with 16 bases between. The CDR3 DNA sequence: TGTGCCAGCAGTTACTCGGGACGGGGATGGGACGAGCAGTTCTTC. Translation gives CASSYSGRGWDEQFF.